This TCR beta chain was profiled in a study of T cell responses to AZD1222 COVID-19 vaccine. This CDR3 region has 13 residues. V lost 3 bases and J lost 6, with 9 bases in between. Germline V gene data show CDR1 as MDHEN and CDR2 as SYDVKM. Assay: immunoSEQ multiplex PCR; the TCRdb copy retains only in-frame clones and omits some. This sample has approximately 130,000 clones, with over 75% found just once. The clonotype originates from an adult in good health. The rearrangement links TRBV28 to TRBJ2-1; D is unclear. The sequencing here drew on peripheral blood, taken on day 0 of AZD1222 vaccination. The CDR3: CASSFVGSNEQFF. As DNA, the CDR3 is TGTGCCAGCAGTTTTGTTGGGTCCAATGAGCAGTTCTTC.